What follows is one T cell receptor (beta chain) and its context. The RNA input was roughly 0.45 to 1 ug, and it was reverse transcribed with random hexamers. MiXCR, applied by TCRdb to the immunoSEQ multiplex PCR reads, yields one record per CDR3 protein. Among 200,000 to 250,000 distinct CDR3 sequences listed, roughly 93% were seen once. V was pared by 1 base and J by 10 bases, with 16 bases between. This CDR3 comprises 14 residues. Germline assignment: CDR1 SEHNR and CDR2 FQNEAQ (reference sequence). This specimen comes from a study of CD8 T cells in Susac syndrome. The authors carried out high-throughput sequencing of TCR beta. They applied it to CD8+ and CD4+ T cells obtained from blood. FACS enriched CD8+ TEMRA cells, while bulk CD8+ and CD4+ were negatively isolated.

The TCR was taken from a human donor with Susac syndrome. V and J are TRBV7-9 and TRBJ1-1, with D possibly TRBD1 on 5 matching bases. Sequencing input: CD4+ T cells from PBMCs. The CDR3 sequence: CASSLDNRRYAAFF. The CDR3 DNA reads TGTGCCAGCAGCTTAGATAACAGGAGGTATGCAGCTTTCTTT.